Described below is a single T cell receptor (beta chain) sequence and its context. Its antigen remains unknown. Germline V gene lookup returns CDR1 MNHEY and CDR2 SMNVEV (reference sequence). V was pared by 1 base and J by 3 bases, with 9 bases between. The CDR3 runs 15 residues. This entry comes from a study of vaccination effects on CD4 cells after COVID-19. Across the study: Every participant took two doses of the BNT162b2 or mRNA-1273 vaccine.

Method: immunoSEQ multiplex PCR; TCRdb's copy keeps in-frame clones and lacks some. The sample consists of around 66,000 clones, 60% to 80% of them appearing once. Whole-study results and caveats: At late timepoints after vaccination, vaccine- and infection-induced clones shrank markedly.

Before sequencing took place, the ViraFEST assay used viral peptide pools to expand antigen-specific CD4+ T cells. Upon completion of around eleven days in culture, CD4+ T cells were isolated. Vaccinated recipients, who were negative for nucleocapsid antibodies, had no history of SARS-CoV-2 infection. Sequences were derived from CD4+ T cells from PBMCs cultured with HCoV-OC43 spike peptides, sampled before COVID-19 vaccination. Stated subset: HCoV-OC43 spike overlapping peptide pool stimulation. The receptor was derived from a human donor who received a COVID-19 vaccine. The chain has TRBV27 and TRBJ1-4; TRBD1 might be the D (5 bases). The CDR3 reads CASSLFGGANEKLFF. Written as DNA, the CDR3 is TGTGCCAGCAGTTTATTTGGGGGTGCTAATGAAAAACTGTTTTTT.